Here is one TCR beta chain with its context. Its antigen is still unknown. Per-base quality was not reported, and no clone a single base away is much larger than it. Preparation of the library involved the immunoSEQ multiplex PCR assay. For the multiplex PCR, a mixture combining 60 forward primers for TCR Vbeta segments and 13 reverse primers for TCR Jbeta segments was used. A multiplex PCR assay on genomic DNA amplified the CDR3 region of rearranged TCR beta genes. The amplified TCR beta libraries were sequenced on the Illumina HiSeq System as 87-base-pair reads. The paper's processing steps were these. In a later analysis, some 80 million unique TCR beta chains were counted across the approximately 640 repertoires, and about 9.9 million of these chains were shared by at least two donors. Raw reads were error-corrected and collapsed into unique sequences by a nearest-neighbor algorithm in which closely related sequences were merged to remove PCR and sequencing errors. V, D and J gene segments were assigned by aligning CDR3 sequences to IMGT reference sequences. Each retained sequence needed at least a six-nucleotide match to both a V gene segment and a J gene segment. Rearrangements were classified as productive when the CDR3 lacked stop codons and remained in frame with V and J, and all other rearrangements were classified as non-productive. Following IMGT convention, CDR3 was defined as the stretch from the second conserved V-encoded cysteine up to the conserved J-encoded phenylalanine. The earlier analysis of about 590 of the donors excluded sequences that lacked an unambiguous match to a single V gene segment. An earlier analysis of a few hundred of the donors called V segments functional above 56.7% productive rearrangements and segregating when the between-donor standard deviation exceeded 5%. A statistical classification framework was built for diagnosing cytomegalovirus status from the catalog of TCR beta chain sequences. In a later analysis, TCR nucleotide sequences were compared against IMGT/GENE-DB human TR gene sequences so that V and J genes could be assigned. The TCRdist pipeline was used in a later analysis to assign CDR3 sequences and most-parsimonious VDJ recombination scenarios. In a later analysis, each TCR beta chain was defined by its CDR3 amino acid sequence together with its V-gene family, and reads without a unique V-gene family were excluded. A later analysis removed 550 to 650 highly shared, low-generation-probability nucleotide sequences to deal with suspected cross-contamination and a sequencing artifact. A later analysis calculated a clonal expansion index for each public chain from normalized within-repertoire ranks of inferred template counts. In a later analysis, generation probabilities were computed with a VDJ recombination model fitted to out-of-frame rearrangements, and the resulting probabilities were checked against IGoR. In a later analysis, TCR-TCR, TCR-HLA and TCR-CMV co-occurrence was scored with hypergeometric tests, and a repertoire-size bias correction was applied to TCR pairs. In a later analysis, false discovery rates were estimated by permuting HLA or CMV assignments 20 times. In a later analysis, co-occurring TCRs were grouped using DBSCAN, with TCRdist sequence similarity added in when clustering inside HLA-allele-positive subsets. For co-occurrence clustering, repertoires with fewer than 30,000 or more than 120,000 public chains were excluded, along with four or five repertoires with anomalous nucleotide sharing. TCRdb retrieved this table from immuneACCESS and kept in-frame rearrangements only. Not all clones are present; in checked studies, unresolved V genes account for under half, and no reason is known for the remainder. That table supplies the V and J calls and clone size; D and trimming were determined from the DNA. The sample has approximately 160,000 clones on record, approximately 78% of them singletons. The ten largest make up approximately 2% of the sample.

Sequences PRHDT (CDR1) and FYEKMQ (CDR2) are obtained from the germline V gene (reference sequence). Inclusive of the bounding cysteine and phenylalanine, the CDR3 is 19 residues long. CDR3 DNA only is kept here, 57 bases in frame from base 1. Unmatched junction bases come to 16, with V trimmed by 2 bases and J by 3 bases. This sample was included in a study of cytomegalovirus exposure and HLA in healthy donors (dated by TCRdb to the late 2010s). Background for the entire study: An earlier analysis of under 600 of the donors reported 276 Gb of sequence data and some 120 million unique TCR beta sequences from approximately 180 million T cells. Donor age, sex, ethnicity and CMV serostatus were compiled together with the repertoire data. An early release covering roughly 580 HLA-typed donors comprised about 300 gigabases of sequencing data and roughly 85 million unique TCR sequences. In addition to the first cohort of 500 to 850 subjects, a separate validation cohort of approximately 120 different subjects was used. A later analysis re-examined previously published TCR beta repertoires from about 700 donors and added high-resolution HLA genotyping to investigate patterns of TCR occurrence. The genetic ancestry cluster associated with self-reported Caucasian donors included 80% to 90% of the approximately 410 genotyped donors. To decide whether each TCR beta V gene segment behaved as functional or pseudogenic, an earlier analysis of approximately 620 of the donors relied on high-throughput TCR beta sequencing. Because of strong linkage in the cohort, roughly five DR-DQ haplotypes were treated as single units for association and clustering. Both class I and class II loci were covered by HLA typing, at four-digit resolution. The study aimed to test whether signatures of past pathogen exposure could be identified by cataloging public T cell receptors. A later genetic analysis took genome-wide SNP genotypes for about 60% of the roughly 670 donors and used that subset as a discovery cohort. Rather than drawing on any new phenotypic data, the later analysis identified candidate immune exposures from TCR beta sequences and the way those sequences occurred across donors. Across around 400 genotyped donors of the cohort, an average of about 240,000 unique TCR beta nucleotide sequences per donor were sequenced, and about a sixth of those sequences were non-productive. Every discovery cohort repertoire had been produced on one sequencing platform. The number of typed donors differed by locus: roughly 620-640 for A, B, C, DRB1 and DQB1; 500 to 550 for DQA1; 606 for DPA1; and around 490 for DPB1. The study used immunosequencing to profile the T cell repertoires of approximately 630 subjects and linked those repertoires to cytomegalovirus serostatus. High-throughput TCR immunosequencing, statistical association of individual TCRs with disease status, and machine learning were combined to predict cytomegalovirus infection status.

The cohort comprised around 690 healthy bone marrow donors. At the time of sampling, all cohort members were nominally healthy, though unrecorded immune exposures were likely present. The donor tested CMV seronegative, placing the donor among the approximately 400 seronegative members of the cohort. A peripheral blood sample was provided by each donor, and peripheral blood mononuclear cells were used for TCR beta sequencing. The Qiagen DNeasy Blood Extraction Kit was used to extract genomic DNA from the blood cell samples. Study-wide findings and limitations: The 87-base-pair reads could not distinguish some IMGT-functional V segments, including TRBV6-2 and TRBV6-3, so those segments were excluded. An association between a missense DCLRE1C variant and V-gene and J-gene trimming of TCR beta chains was found in a later genetic analysis and replicated in an independent cohort. Strong co-occurrence of HLA alleles, especially DR and DQ, made assigning TCR associations to individual alleles difficult. A later analysis reported that several top co-occurrence clusters appeared linked to parvovirus B19, influenza, CMV and Epstein-Barr virus. At a false discovery rate of 0.05, a later analysis linked approximately 18,000 TCR beta sequences to specific HLA alleles. In a later analysis, HLA-associated TCR beta chains showed more clonal expansion and lower generation probabilities than non-associated chains that were equally common. Three of the identified cytomegalovirus-associated TCR beta chains were confirmed in vitro to be specific for cytomegalovirus antigens. In a later analysis, the rate of TCR association differed among HLA loci, with DRB1 alleles having the most associated TCRs and HLA-C alleles having the fewest. Most CMV-associated TCR beta chains appeared to be HLA-restricted in a later analysis, and the HLA associations seemed to be driven largely by CMV exposure. The only immune exposure information available for the cohort was CMV serostatus. Because HLA typing was unavailable for some donors at each locus, only the typed subset was used in association tests. Broadly in line with IMGT annotations, most TCR beta V segments showed up in productive rearrangements about 87% or about 30% of the time in an earlier analysis of 587 of the donors. Most TCR sequences were observed very rarely across donors, whereas some public TCRs were present in many individuals. Only TCR beta chains were sequenced in this cohort, and the absence of alpha or paired-chain data limited detectable features. In both the original and validation cohorts, the classifier was reported to diagnose cytomegalovirus status with high specificity and sensitivity. A further reported finding was that TCR beta sequences accurately predicted the HLA-A and HLA-B alleles for most subjects in the first cohort. Because counts were too low, seventeen rarely observed V segments, including chromosome 9 orphons, were excluded from the earlier analysis of 500 to 700 of the donors. In a later genetic analysis, fewer N-insertions in productive TCRs were reported among donors in an Asian-associated ancestry cluster than the approximately 670-donor mean. The sequencing pipeline was judged likely to have produced a cluster of highly shared sequence variants as a technical artifact. The study listed approximately 160 TCR beta chains as associated with cytomegalovirus. It was suggested by the authors that the approach could potentially be generalized to other disease states and immunological phenotypes. Correlated functional status among segregating V segments might reflect linkage disequilibrium, but an unknown experimental factor could not be ruled out. The presence/absence analyses assumed that sequencing depth was roughly uniform across donors, and that assumption may not be true.

The sequenced sample was PBMCs. The source is a woman aged 18-29 years in good health and CMV-seronegative. The V and J segments used are TRBV13 and TRBJ1-2, and 9 junctional nucleotides match TRBD1. The DNA sequence is TGTGCCAGCAGCTTATTAGCGGGTTGGGGACAGGGAGTCGACTATGGCTACACCTTC. The resulting protein is CASSLLAGWGQGVDYGYTF.